The sequence of this T cell receptor beta chain was determined in a study of CXCR3-negative and CXCR3-positive naive CD8 T cells. The study's findings and limits: CXCR3-positive naive cells had more hydrophobic TRB CDR3s than CXCR3-negative naive cells.

Carrying UMI labels, the TRB cDNA libraries were prepared through 5' RACE. From the 5' RACE reads, TCRdb lists one entry per CDR3 protein and no DNA. Recorded for this sample: 150,000 or so distinct CDR3 sequences. This CDR3 contains 14 residues. Germline V gene sequence: CDR1 SNHLY, CDR2 FYNNEI. Notes on this clonotype: Antigen specificity is unknown.

This chain joins TRBV2 and TRBJ2-5; checking the TCRdb D call of TRBD1 is not possible without DNA. Sequenced material: naive CXCR3+ CD8+ T cells from blood. The sample's subset: CD45RO-CCR7+CD27+CD95- naive CD8+ T cells expressing CXCR3 (TNR3+). This receptor was obtained from a human donor in good health. Some clones in this sample may be carry-over from other donors' samples. CDR3 loop: CASSEFRGEETQYF.